The entry below describes one T cell receptor (beta chain). The table came from immunoSEQ multiplex PCR; TCRdb's copy has only in-frame clones and leaves some out. The sample holds roughly 480,000 clones, roughly nine tenths seen once. Germline V gives CDR1 SGHAT, CDR2 FQNNGV. The CDR3 consists of 14 residues. Losses at the gene ends were 3 bases for V and 5 bases for J; bases not matched to a gene: 3. The sample comes from a study of blood T cell repertoires in COVID-19. Study background: Both acute and convalescent COVID-19 samples were obtained from the United States, Italy and Spain.

This chain connects TRBV11-2 to TRBJ2-2; 7 nucleotides align to TRBD2. The origin of this receptor is a man aged 18 to 29 with COVID-19, enrolled during active disease. The sample was peripheral blood. The CDR3 sequence is CASSFLGGTGELFF. CDR3 nucleotide sequence: TGTGCCAGCAGCTTTTTGGGGGGGACCGGGGAGCTGTTTTTT.